The 10 T cell receptor beta chains given below trace back to one sample, sequenced in a study of Ad26.COV2.S vaccination and SARS-CoV-2 variants. Described treatment: over 15 received Ad26.COV2.S at low or high dose, single or two shots; roughly five received placebo; per-sample allocation not given. Samples analyzed were those drawn on day 63 after the first vaccine or placebo injection. Assay used: immunoSEQ multiplex PCR; TCRdb lists only in-frame clones, some missing. Of about 480,000 clones listed, around nine tenths were seen once; the top ten hold around 13%. The specimen was peripheral blood, collected in a trial of Ad26.COV2.S vaccine versus placebo. These receptors originate from a person aged 18-65 years who received the Ad26.COV2.S COVID-19 vaccine or a placebo.

J is TRBJ2-1 and V is TRBV11-2, with no clear D. Germline V gene lookup returns CDR1 SGHAT and CDR2 FQNNGV. This CDR3 has 13 residues. V lost 3 bases and J 8 bases, leaving 11 bases between the germline ends. In DNA, the CDR3 is TGTGCCAGCAGCTTTATAGGTAAGGATGAGCAGTTCTTC. This codes for CASSFIGKDEQFF. Drawing the rest from reference TRBV11-2 and TRBJ2-1, the complete variable domain is EAGVAQSPRYKIIEKRQSVAFWCNPISGHATLYWYQQILGQGPKLLIQFQNNGVVDDSQLPKDRFSAERLKGVDSTLKIQPAKLEDSAVYLCASSFIGKDEQFFGPGTRLTVL.

The rearrangement uses TRBV11-3 and TRBJ1-1, with D unresolved. V lost 4 bases and J lost 1, with 10 bases in between. The CDR3 is 14 residues long. The germline V gene encodes CDR1 SGHNT and CDR2 YENEEA. The CDR3 reads CASSYGPTNTEAFF. CDR3 coding DNA: TGTGCCAGCAGCTACGGACCGACGAACACTGAAGCTTTCTTT.

This sequence joins TRBV6-2 or TRBV6-3 and TRBJ1-1; D is undetermined. V lost 4 bases and J lost 0, with 9 bases in between. Germline V CDR1 and CDR2: MNHEY, SVGEGT. The CDR3 covers 14 residues. The CDR3, as DNA: TGTGCCAGCAGTTTCGGTGATATGAACACTGAAGCTTTCTTT. As protein: CASSFGDMNTEAFF.

This clone was seen a few times. The rearrangement uses TRBV4-3 and TRBJ2-1; D remains unclear. The CDR3 covers 13 residues. Trimming cost V 0 bases and J 5 bases, with 5 bases left between them. Germline assignment: CDR1 LGHNA and CDR2 YSLEER. CDR3 nucleotides: TGCGCCAGCAGCCAAGATTGGGACAATGAGCAGTTCTTC. Its protein product is CASSQDWDNEQFF.

As to this clone: The sample contains more than one DNA sequence encoding this CDR3. The V call is TRBV5-6, the J call TRBJ1-1; D not certain. Trimming cost V 0 bases and J 2 bases, with 5 bases left between them. This CDR3 contains 13 residues. Germline V gene data show CDR1 as SGHDT and CDR2 as YYEEEE. CDR3 coding DNA: TGTGCCAGCAGCTTGGCCGCCAACACTGAAGCTTTCTTT. Amino acid sequence: CASSLAANTEAFF.

The CDR3, as DNA: TGTGCCAGCAGTTTACAACGGGAGCCCTACAATGAGCAGTTCTTC. It is translated as CASSLQREPYNEQFF. The chain couples TRBV27 to TRBJ2-1, with a tentative D call TRBD2 (6 bases). Germline assignment: CDR1 MNHEY and CDR2 SMNVEV (reference sequence). V lost 2 bases and J 2 bases, leaving 10 bases between the germline ends. The CDR3 length is 15 residues.

As regards this clone: A much more abundant neighbour one base away suggests this may be a read error. V usage is TRBV12-3 or TRBV12-4 and J usage is TRBJ1-2; D is uncertain. The CDR3 runs to 11 residues. Trimming removed 4 bases from V and 2 bases from J, with 2 bases in between. DNA for the CDR3: TGTGCCAGCAGTTGGAACTATGGCTACACCTTC. Amino acid sequence: CASSWNYGYTF.

As DNA, the CDR3 is TGTGCCAGCAGGGGGATGTCCCGCTTAGGGGAGACCCAGTACTTC. It translates to CASRGMSRLGETQYF. V is TRBV2 and J is TRBJ2-5; the D is unclear. Germline values: CDR1 SNHLY, CDR2 FYNNEI. This CDR3 contains 15 residues. The V end was cut by 6 bases, the J end by 5 bases, with 19 bases between.

This chain links TRBV2 with TRBJ1-4; no definite D call. Trimming removed 4 bases at V and 8 bases at J, with 5 bases between. From germline, CDR1 is SNHLY and CDR2 FYNNEI. The CDR3 is made up of 11 amino acids. The CDR3 coding sequence is TGTGCCAGCAGTGTACTAGAAAAACTGTTTTTT. As protein: CASSVLEKLFF. Full variable domain (rest looked up from reference TRBV2 and TRBJ1-4): EPEVTQTPSHQVTQMGQEVILRCVPISNHLYFYWYRQILGQKVEFLVSFYNNEISEKSEIFDDQFSVERPDGSNFTLKIRSTKLEDSAMYFCASSVLEKLFFGSGTQLSVL.

This chain links TRBV5-6 with TRBJ2-7, with TRBD2 identical over 7 bases. Germline V CDR1 and CDR2: SGHDT, YYEEEE. This CDR3 is 14 amino acids long. V gave up 4 bases and J gave up 0 bases; unmatched junction bases: 4. CDR3 region: CASSPGLTSYEQYF. CDR3 bases: TGTGCCAGCAGCCCGGGACTAACCTCCTACGAGCAGTACTTC.